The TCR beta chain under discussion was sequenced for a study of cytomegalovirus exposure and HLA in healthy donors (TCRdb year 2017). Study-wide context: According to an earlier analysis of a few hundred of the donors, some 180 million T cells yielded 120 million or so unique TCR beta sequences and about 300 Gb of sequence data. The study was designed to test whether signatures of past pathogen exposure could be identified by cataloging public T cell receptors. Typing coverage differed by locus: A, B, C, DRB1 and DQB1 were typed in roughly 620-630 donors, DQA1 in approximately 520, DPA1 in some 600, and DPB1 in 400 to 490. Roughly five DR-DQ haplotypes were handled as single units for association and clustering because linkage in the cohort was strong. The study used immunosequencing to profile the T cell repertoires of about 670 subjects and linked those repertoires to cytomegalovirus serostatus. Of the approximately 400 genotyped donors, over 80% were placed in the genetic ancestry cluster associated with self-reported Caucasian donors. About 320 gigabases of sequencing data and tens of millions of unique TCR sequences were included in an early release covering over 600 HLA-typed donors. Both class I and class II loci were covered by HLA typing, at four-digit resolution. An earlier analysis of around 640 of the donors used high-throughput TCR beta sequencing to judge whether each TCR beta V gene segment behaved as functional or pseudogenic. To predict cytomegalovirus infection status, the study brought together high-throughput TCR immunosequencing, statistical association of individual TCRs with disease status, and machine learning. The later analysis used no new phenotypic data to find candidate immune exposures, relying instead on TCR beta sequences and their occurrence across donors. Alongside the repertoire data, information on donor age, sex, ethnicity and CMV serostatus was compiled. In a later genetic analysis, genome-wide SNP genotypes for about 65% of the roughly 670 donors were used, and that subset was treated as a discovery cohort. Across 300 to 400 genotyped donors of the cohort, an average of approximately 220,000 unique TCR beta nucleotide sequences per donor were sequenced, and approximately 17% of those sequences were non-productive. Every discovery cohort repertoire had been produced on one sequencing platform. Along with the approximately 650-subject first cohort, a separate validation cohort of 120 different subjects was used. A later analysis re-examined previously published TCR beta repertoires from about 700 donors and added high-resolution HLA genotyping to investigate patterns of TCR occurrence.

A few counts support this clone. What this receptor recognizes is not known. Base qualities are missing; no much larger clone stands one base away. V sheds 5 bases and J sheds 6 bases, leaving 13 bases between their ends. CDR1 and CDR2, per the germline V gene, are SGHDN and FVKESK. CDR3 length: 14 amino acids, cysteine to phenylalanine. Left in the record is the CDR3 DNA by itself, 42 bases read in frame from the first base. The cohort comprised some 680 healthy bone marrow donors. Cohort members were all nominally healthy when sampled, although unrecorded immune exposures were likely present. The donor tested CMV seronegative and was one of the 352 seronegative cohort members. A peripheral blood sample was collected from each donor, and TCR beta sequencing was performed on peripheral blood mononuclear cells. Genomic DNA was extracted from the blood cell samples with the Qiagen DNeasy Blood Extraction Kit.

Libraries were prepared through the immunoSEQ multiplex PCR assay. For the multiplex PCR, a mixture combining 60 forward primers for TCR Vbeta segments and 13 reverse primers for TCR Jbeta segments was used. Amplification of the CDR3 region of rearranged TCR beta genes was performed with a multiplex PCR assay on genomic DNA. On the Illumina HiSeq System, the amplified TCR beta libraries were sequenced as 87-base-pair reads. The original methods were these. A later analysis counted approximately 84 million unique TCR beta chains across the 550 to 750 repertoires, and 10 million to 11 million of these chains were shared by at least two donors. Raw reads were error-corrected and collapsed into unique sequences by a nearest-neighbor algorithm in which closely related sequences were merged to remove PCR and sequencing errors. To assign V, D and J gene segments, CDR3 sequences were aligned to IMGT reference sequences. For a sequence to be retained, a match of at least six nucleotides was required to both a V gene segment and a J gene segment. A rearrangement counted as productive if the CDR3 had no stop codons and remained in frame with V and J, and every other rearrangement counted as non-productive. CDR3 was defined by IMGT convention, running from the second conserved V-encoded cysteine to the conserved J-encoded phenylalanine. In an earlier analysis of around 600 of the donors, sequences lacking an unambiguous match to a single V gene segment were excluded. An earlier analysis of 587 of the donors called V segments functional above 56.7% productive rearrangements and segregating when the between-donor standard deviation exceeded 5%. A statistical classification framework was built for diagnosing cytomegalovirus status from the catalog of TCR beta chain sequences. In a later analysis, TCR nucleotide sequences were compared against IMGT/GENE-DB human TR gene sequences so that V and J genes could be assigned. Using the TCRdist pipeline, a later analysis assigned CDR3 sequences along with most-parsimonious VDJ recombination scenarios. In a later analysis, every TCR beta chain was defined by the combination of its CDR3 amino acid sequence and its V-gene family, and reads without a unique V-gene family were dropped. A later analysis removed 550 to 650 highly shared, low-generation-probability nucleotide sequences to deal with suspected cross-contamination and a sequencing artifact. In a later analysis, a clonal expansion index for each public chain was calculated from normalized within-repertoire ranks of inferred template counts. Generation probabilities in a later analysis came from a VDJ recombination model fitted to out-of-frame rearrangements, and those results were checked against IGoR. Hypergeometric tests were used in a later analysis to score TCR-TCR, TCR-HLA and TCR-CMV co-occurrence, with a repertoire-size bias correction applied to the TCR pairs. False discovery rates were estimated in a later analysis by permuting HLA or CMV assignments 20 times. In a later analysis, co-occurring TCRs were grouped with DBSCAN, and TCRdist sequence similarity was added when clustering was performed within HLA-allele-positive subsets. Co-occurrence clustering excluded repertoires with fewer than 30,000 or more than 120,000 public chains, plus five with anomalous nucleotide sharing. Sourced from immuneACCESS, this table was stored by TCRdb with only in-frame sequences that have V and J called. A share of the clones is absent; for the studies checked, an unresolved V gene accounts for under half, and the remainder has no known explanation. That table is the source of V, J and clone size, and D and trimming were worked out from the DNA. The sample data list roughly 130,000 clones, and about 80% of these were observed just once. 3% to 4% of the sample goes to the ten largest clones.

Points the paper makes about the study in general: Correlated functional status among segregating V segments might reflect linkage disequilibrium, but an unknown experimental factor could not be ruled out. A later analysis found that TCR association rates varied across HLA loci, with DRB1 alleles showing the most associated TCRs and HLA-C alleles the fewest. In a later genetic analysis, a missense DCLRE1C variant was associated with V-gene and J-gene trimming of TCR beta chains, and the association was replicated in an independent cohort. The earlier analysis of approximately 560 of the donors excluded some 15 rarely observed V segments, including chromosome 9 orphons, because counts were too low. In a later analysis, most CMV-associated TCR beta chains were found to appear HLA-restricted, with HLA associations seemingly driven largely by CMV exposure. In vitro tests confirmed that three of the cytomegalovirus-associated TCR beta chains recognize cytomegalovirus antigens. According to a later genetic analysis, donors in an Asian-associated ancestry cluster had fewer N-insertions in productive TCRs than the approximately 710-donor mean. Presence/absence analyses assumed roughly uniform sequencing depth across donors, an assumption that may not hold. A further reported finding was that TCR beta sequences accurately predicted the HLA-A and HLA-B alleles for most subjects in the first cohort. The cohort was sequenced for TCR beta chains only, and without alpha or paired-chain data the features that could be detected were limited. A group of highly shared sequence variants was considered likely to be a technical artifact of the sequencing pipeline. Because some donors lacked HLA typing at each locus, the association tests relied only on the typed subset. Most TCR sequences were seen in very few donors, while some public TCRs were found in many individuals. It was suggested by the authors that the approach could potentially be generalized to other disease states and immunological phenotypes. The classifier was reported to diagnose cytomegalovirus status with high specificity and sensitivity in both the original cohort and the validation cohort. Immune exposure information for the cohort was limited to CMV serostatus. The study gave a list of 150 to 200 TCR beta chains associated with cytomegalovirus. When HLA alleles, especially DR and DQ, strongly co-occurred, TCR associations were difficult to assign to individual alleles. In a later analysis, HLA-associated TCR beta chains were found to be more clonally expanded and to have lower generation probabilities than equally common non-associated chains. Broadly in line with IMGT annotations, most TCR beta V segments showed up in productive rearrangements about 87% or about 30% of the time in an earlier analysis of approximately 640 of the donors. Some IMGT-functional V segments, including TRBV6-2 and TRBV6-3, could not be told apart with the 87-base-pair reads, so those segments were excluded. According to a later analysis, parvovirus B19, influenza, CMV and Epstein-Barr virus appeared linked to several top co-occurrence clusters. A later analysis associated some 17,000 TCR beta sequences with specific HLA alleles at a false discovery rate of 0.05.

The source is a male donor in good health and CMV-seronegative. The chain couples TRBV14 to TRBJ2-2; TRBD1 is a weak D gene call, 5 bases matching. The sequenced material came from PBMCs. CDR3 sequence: CASSDHRRPGELFF. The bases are TGTGCCAGCAGCGATCACAGGCGGCCCGGGGAGCTGTTTTTT.